This TCR beta chain was sequenced for a study of T-cell reconstitution after alpha-beta-depleted transplantation in children. Study conclusions and caveats: TCRbeta diversity was high at day 60 in some patients (a result of surviving recipient T cells and thymic progenitors). Once a year had passed after transplant, T-cell counts and diversity came mostly from newly produced T cells. Several hundred expanded graft clones reportedly supplied alpha-beta T cells about two months after transplant.

Turning to this clonotype: The antigen is undetermined.

The CDR3 has 13 residues. Germline V gene data show CDR1 as DFQATT and CDR2 as SNEGSKA (reference sequence). Trimming shortened V by 3 bases and J by 7 bases, and 12 bases separated the two germline ends. Unique molecular identifiers were used in preparing the TCRbeta library. TCRdb reanalysed the PCR reads using MiXCR and keeps one entry per CDR3 protein. The table lists hundreds of thousands of distinct CDR3 sequences, around 7.5% of them singletons. V gene TRBV20-1 combines with J gene TRBJ1-4, with D perhaps TRBD1 (6 bases). Specimen: PBMCs, mostly from graft donor cells, collected 180 days after TCRalphabeta/CD19-depleted stem cell transplant. The source of this sequence is a male patient between 5 and 17 years old who had a stem cell transplant for acute lymphoblastic leukemia, so the T cells may come from the graft donor. In nucleotides, the CDR3 is TGCAGTGCTAGTCCTCCAGGGGTTGAAAAACTGTTTTTT. This translates into CSASPPGVEKLFF.